These 4 T cell receptor beta chains came from one sample sequenced in a study of shared clonotypes between healthy human individuals. TCRdb's copy holds only in-frame clones and misses some; the assay was immunoSEQ multiplex PCR. The sample carries some 2.4 million clones, approximately 93% recorded once. The sample comprised naive CD4+ T cells from PBMCs. Subset indicated: CD45RA+ positively selected. These receptor sequences come from a man between 18 and 29 years old in good health. Some clones in this sample may be carry-over from other donors' samples.

The genes are TRBV28 and TRBJ2-7; possible D gene TRBD2, 6 bases. The CDR3 loop spans 18 amino acids. In germline, CDR1 is MDHEN, CDR2 SYDVKM. V lost 6 bases and J 3 bases, leaving 27 bases between the germline ends. The CDR3 DNA reads as TGTGCCAGCAGCCCCCTCTGGGACTTATTTACCCCCCACTACGAGCAGTACTTC. This sequence encodes CASSPLWDLFTPHYEQYF.

This chain links TRBV30 with TRBJ2-1; 8 bases map to TRBD2. The CDR3 loop spans 16 amino acids. From germline, CDR1 is GTSNPN and CDR2 SVGIG (reference sequence). V gave up 0 bases and J gave up 2 bases; unmatched junction bases: 6. CDR3 sequence (DNA): TGTGCCTGGAGTGTACTTCTGGGACTAGCCTACAATGAGCAGTTCTTC. Protein sequence: CAWSVLLGLAYNEQFF.

J is TRBJ2-3 and V is TRBV7-4; 8 nucleotides align to TRBD2. The CDR3 has 15 amino acids. The germline CDR1 and CDR2 sequences are SGHVT and SQSDAQ. V shed 1 base, J shed 2 bases, and the junction held 2 bases outside the gene matches. The CDR3 DNA reads TGTGCCAGCAGCTTAGAACTAGCGGTCACAGATACGCAGTATTTT. It encodes CASSLELAVTDTQYF.

The genes are TRBV18 and TRBJ2-1; D uncertain. CDR3 length: 15 residues. Trimming stripped 2 bases from V and 5 bases from J, with 13 bases between. Germline assignment: CDR1 KGHSH and CDR2 LQKENI. In DNA form, the CDR3 reads TGTGCCAGCTCACCAGGAGCGACTGTTAACAATGAGCAGTTCTTC. Amino acids: CASSPGATVNNEQFF.